This note documents a single TCR beta chain sequence. Its antigen remains unidentified. Trimming removed 8 bases at V and 2 bases at J, with 12 bases between. This CDR3 comprises 14 residues. Germline lookup yields CDR1 LNHDA and CDR2 SQIVND (reference sequence). The source of the sample is a study of PD-L1 blockade in urothelial cancer. For the study at large: Once treatment had started, blood was analyzed at 3 weeks (second dose) and again at 6 weeks. A median blood sample held approximately 140,000 T cells and approximately 83,000 unique TCRs.

The study's findings and limits: When measured at 3 weeks, tumor-associated blood clones expanded more in durable-benefit patients.

Indicated time point: peripheral blood 6 weeks after treatment start. Synthetic analogs of TCR templates were spiked into every PCR. Only in-frame clones appear in the TCRdb table, and some are missing; sequencing was by immunoSEQ multiplex PCR. The table records 90,000 to 130,000 clones, approximately 90% of them present only once. The sample in question was PBMCs, obtained around atezolizumab (anti-PD-L1) treatment. This clonotype originated in a man in his 60s with urothelial cancer. The genes are TRBV19 and TRBJ2-2, with D tentatively TRBD2 (6 bases). The chain's CDR3 is CASHRDLNTGELFF. The CDR3 DNA sequence: TGTGCCAGTCACCGGGACTTAAACACCGGGGAGCTGTTTTTT.